This TCR beta chain was observed in a study of cytomegalovirus exposure and HLA in healthy donors. Overall study findings and caveats: Reports indicate that TCR beta sequences accurately predicted the HLA-A and HLA-B alleles of most subjects. Most of the CMV-associated TCR beta chains (in a later analysis) appeared to be HLA-restricted.

Primers included in the PCR were 60 Vbeta and 13 Jbeta primers. Sequenced by immunoSEQ multiplex PCR; TCRdb stores in-frame clones only, minus some. The sample yields 200,000 to 250,000 clones, about 80% seen once. Concerning this clone: Antigen unknown.

Germline CDR1 SEHNR, CDR2 FQNEAQ (reference sequence). With V trimmed by 5 bases and J by 5 bases, 10 bases remained unmatched. The CDR3 extends over 15 amino acids. Sample: PBMCs. The clonotype originates from a man younger than 30 in good health and CMV-seronegative. The chain joins TRBV7-9 to TRBJ2-7; 9 positions agree with TRBD2. CDR3 bases: TGTGCCAGCAGCGCAGTAGCGGGAGATTTGGACGAGCAGTACTTC. It is translated as CASSAVAGDLDEQYF. Full variable domain (remainder filled in from reference TRBV7-9 and TRBJ2-7): DTGVSQNPRHKITKRGQNVTFRCDPISEHNRLYWYRQTLGQGPEFLTYFQNEAQLEKSRLLSDRFSAERPKGSFSTLEIQRTEQGDSAMYLCASSAVAGDLDEQYFGPGTRLTVT.